The 22 T cell receptor beta chains given below trace back to one sample, sequenced in a study of CD4 T cells in relation to SARS-CoV-2 and coronaviruses. The data were produced by immunoSEQ multiplex PCR, yet TCRdb's version contains in-frame clones alone and is incomplete. Of about 60,000 clones in the sample, 92% were seen once. Sequencing was performed on naive CD4+ T cells from PBMCs. Subset specified: naive CD4+ T cells isolated by negative enrichment. These receptors originate from an adult with COVID-19.

The genes are TRBV28 and TRBJ2-6; D is possibly TRBD1 (6 bases). V gave up 6 bases and J gave up 0 bases, with 9 bases separating them. The CDR3 is 15 residues long. CDR1 and CDR2 (germline): MDHEN, SYDVKM. The CDR3 DNA is TGTGCCAGCAGAGCAGGGGCCTCTGGGGCCAACGTCCTGACTTTC. As protein: CASRAGASGANVLTF.

The V and J genes are TRBV19 and TRBJ2-3; D uncertain. The CDR3 runs 14 residues. Trimming stripped 5 bases from V and 4 bases from J, with 13 bases between. Germline V lookup: CDR1 LNHDA, CDR2 SQIVND (reference sequence). DNA for the CDR3: TGTGCCAGTAGTCAGCCCTCCGCCGCAGATACGCAGTATTTT. It yields the protein CASSQPSAADTQYF.

The chain couples TRBV7-2 to TRBJ2-1; 8 bases fit TRBD2. Germline V gene data show CDR1 as SGHTA and CDR2 as FQGNSA. The CDR3 has 17 amino acids. J was trimmed by 4 bases and V by 6 bases; bases with no gene match: 14. CDR3 DNA: TGTGCCAGCAGACATAAATCAATAGCGGGGAAGTACAATGAGCAGTTCTTC. Its protein product is CASRHKSIAGKYNEQFF.

The CDR3 DNA reads as TGTGCCAGCAGCGATAATAGCTGGAATGAGCAGTTCTTC. Translation: CASSDNSWNEQFF. This rearrangement joins TRBV9 to TRBJ2-1; D remains unclear. The CDR3 sequence is 13 residues long. Trimming left V 3 bases short and J 7 bases short, with 11 bases between. Germline V CDR1 and CDR2: SGDLS, YYNGEE.

The CDR3 sequence is CASRFVPQTYLIEQFF. CDR3 sequence (DNA): TGTGCCAGCAGGTTTGTCCCCCAAACCTACCTAATTGAGCAGTTCTTC. V is TRBV2 and J is TRBJ2-1, with D unresolved. CDR1 SNHLY and CDR2 FYNNEI come from the germline V gene. The V end lost 6 bases, the J end lost 9 bases, and 24 bases lay between the germline ends. The CDR3 sequence is 16 residues long.

The count of this clone is one. The V and J genes are TRBV6-1 and TRBJ1-2; D remains unclear. This CDR3 comprises 16 residues. Per the germline V gene, CDR1 is MNHNS and CDR2 is SASEGT. Trimming removed 3 bases at V and 4 bases at J, with 18 bases between. The CDR3 protein is CASSENLGHLPYGYTF. DNA for the CDR3: TGTGCCAGCAGTGAGAACCTCGGGCATCTTCCCTATGGCTACACCTTC.

The chain has TRBV14 and TRBJ2-7; the D gene is possibly TRBD2 (6 bases). The CDR3 consists of 14 residues. Germline CDR1 is SGHDN and CDR2 is FVKESK. V was shortened by 7 bases and J by 6 bases, with 19 bases between the two germline ends. The CDR3 DNA reads as TGTGCCAGCAACAAAGGAGGGAGGCGGGCCGAGCAGTACTTC. Amino acids: CASNKGGRRAEQYF.

The V and J genes are TRBV29-1 and TRBJ2-5; 8 bases line up with TRBD1. CDR3 size: 16 residues. Trimming cost V 5 bases and J 5 bases; bases outside gene matches: 16. The germline V gene has CDR1 SQVTM and CDR2 ANQGSEA. CDR3 coding DNA: TGCAGCGTTCACCCCGGGACAGGAAAAAGTAGTGAGACCCAGTACTTC. Translating gives CSVHPGTGKSSETQYF.

This clone occurred once. The chain combines TRBV7-3 with TRBJ2-3, with 8 bases identical to TRBD2. Germline V gives CDR1 SGHTA, CDR2 FQGTGA. V was clipped by 1 base and J by 0 bases; unmatched bases: 6. CDR3 length equals 17 residues. The CDR3 sequence: CASSLRGLGQSTDTQYF. The CDR3 DNA follows: TGTGCCAGCAGCTTAAGGGGACTAGGCCAAAGCACAGATACGCAGTATTTT.

The chain uses TRBV6-5 and TRBJ1-4; TRBD1 aligns across 7 bases. CDR1 is MNHEY, CDR2 SVGAGI, per germline. CDR3 length: 14 amino acids. After removal of 6 bases from V and 3 bases from J, the junction contained 4 bases not matched to a gene. CDR3: CASRRQGSNEKLFF. The CDR3 DNA is TGTGCCAGCAGGAGACAGGGATCTAATGAAAAACTGTTTTTT.

The chain joins TRBV28 to TRBJ1-6; TRBD1 might be the D (6 bases). The length of the CDR3 is 13 residues. The V gene's germline CDR1 is MDHEN and CDR2 SYDVKM. Trimming stripped 7 bases from V and 5 bases from J, with 9 bases between. The CDR3 sequence: CASTDRNNSPLHF. In DNA, the CDR3 is TGTGCCAGCACGGACAGAAATAATTCACCCCTCCACTTT.

The V call is TRBV5-1, the J call TRBJ2-2, with TRBD2 matching over 7 bases. Germline V gene sequence: CDR1 SGHRS, CDR2 YFSETQ. This CDR3 spans 18 amino acids. The J segment lost 6 bases and the V segment lost 0 bases, leaving 14 bases of the junction unmatched. CDR3 amino acids: CASSLAVAGRTAAGELFF. DNA for the CDR3: TGCGCCAGCAGCTTGGCAGTAGCGGGCCGTACCGCGGCCGGGGAGCTGTTTTTT. Full variable domain (rest looked up from reference TRBV5-1 and TRBJ2-2): KAGVTQTPRYLIKTRGQQVTLSCSPISGHRSVSWYQQTPGQGLQFLFEYFSETQRNKGNFPGRFSGRQFSNSRSEMNVSTLELGDSALYLCASSLAVAGRTAAGELFFGEGSRLTVL.

This CDR3 is CASSTVGRNEQFF. The CDR3 nucleotides read TGTGCCAGCAGCACAGTGGGACGCAATGAGCAGTTCTTC. This chain joins TRBV14 and TRBJ2-1, with D perhaps assigned TRBD1 or TRBD2 (5 bases each). Germline V gene sequence: CDR1 SGHDN, CDR2 FVKESK. CDR3 length: 13 amino acids. V was trimmed by 5 bases and J by 6 bases, leaving 11 bases between them.

In this sample, this clone turned up once. This rearrangement joins TRBV5-1 to TRBJ1-2; a weak D match, TRBD1 (5 bases). The germline V and J ends were trimmed by 6 bases and 2 bases, with 23 bases remaining between them. CDR1 is SGHRS and CDR2 is YFSETQ in the germline V gene. The CDR3 length is 17 residues. This chain's CDR3 is CASKPLRESSSNYGYTF. The CDR3, as DNA: TGCGCCAGCAAGCCCCTCAGGGAATCTTCTTCGAACTATGGCTACACCTTC.

V is TRBV20-1 and J is TRBJ2-1; D is undetermined. The CDR3 loop spans 10 amino acids. Trimming took 6 bases from V and 10 from J, leaving 10 bases between them. Germline CDR1 reads DFQATT; CDR2 reads SNEGSKA (reference sequence). The DNA for the CDR3 is TGCAGTGCCCTAGACCGAGAGCAGTTCTTC. Residues: CSALDREQFF.

This chain joins TRBV25-1 and TRBJ1-5; TRBD1 is a possible D gene (6 bases). V lost 2 bases and J lost 7, with 12 bases in between. The CDR3 sequence is 14 residues long. The germline V gene has CDR1 MGHDK and CDR2 SYGVNS. This CDR3 is CASSEPGAGQPQHF. The CDR3 DNA follows: TGTGCCAGCAGTGAACCAGGGGCAGGGCAGCCCCAGCATTTT.

The chain combines TRBV11-2 with TRBJ2-7, with TRBD2 matching over 10 bases. There are 16 residues in the CDR3. Unmatched junction bases numbered 12, after V lost 5 bases and J lost 5 bases. The germline gives CDR1 SGHAT, CDR2 FQNNGV. The CDR3 nucleotides are TGTGCCAGCAGCCCTAGAGGGAGCGGGAGGGTCGACGAGCAGTACTTC. Protein: CASSPRGSGRVDEQYF.

The gene calls are TRBV5-1 and TRBJ2-5; D remains unclear. The V gene's germline CDR1 is SGHRS and CDR2 YFSETQ. This CDR3 has 13 amino acids. V was cut by 4 bases and J by 5 bases, with 12 bases left in between. The CDR3 nucleotides are TGCGCCAGCAGCGCCGAGACCAGGGAGACCCAGTACTTC. It translates to CASSAETRETQYF.

The chain has TRBV30 and TRBJ1-1; D not certain. Per germline, CDR1 GTSNPN and CDR2 SVGIG (reference sequence). V lost 5 bases and J lost 1, with 11 bases in between. The CDR3 length is 13 residues. This chain's CDR3 is CAWSFDPNTEAFF. The CDR3 DNA reads as TGTGCCTGGTCTTTCGACCCGAACACTGAAGCTTTCTTT.

The CDR3 bases are TGTGCCAGCAGCTCACCCTCTCGAGCGGGAGTCAACGAGCAGTACTTC. Its translation is CASSSPSRAGVNEQYF. V gene TRBV5-6 combines with J gene TRBJ2-7; the match to TRBD2 covers 8 bases. Per germline, CDR1 SGHDT and CDR2 YYEEEE. V lost 3 bases to trimming and J lost 5 bases; unmatched junction nucleotides: 13. The CDR3 has 16 amino acids.

CDR3 residues: CASRKSGRVVETQYF. DNA of the CDR3: TGTGCCAGCAGGAAAAGCGGCAGGGTGGTAGAGACCCAGTACTTC. The chain uses TRBV6-5 and TRBJ2-5, with D perhaps TRBD1 or TRBD2 (5 bases each). From germline, CDR1 is MNHEY and CDR2 SVGAGI. This CDR3 is built from 15 residues. Trimming left V 6 bases short and J 4 bases short, with 18 bases between.

The chain's CDR3 is CASSQRQGNTGELFF. Here the CDR3 DNA reads TGTGCCAGCAGCCAACGACAGGGCAACACCGGGGAGCTGTTTTTT. The rearrangement joins TRBV5-4 to TRBJ2-2; 7 bases are a match to TRBD1. This CDR3 has 15 amino acids. After removal of 4 bases from V and 2 bases from J, the junction contained 5 bases not matched to a gene. CDR1 SGHNT and CDR2 YYREEE come from the germline V gene (reference sequence). Together with reference TRBV5-4 and TRBJ2-2, the CDR3 gives the full variable domain: ETGVTQSPTHLIKTRGQQVTLRCSSQSGHNTVSWYQQALGQGPQFIFQYYREEENGRGNFPPRFSGLQFPNYSSELNVNALELDDSALYLCASSQRQGNTGELFFGEGSRLTVL.